These T cell receptor beta chains were read from a single sample in a study of blood T cell repertoires in COVID-19. The data were produced by immunoSEQ multiplex PCR, yet TCRdb's version contains in-frame clones alone and is incomplete. The sample lists about 240,000 clones, 70% to 85% occurring once. Sequencing was done on a sample of peripheral blood. Receptor source: a woman of 80 years or more with acute or convalescent COVID-19. Each CDR3 is given with its conserved first and last residue. The D gene is left open where the match is weak. Where a row states a size, it is once, few, many or the class of an expanded clone; other rows omit it.

clone size,D gene,V gene,J gene,CDR3 DNA,CDR3 protein
few,NA,TRBV5-8,TRBJ1-2,TGTGCCAGCAGCACATCCCGTCTCTATGGCTACACCTTC,CASSTSRLYGYTF
NA,NA,TRBV5-6,TRBJ2-1,TGTGCCAGCAGCCAGACAGGGGCGGGGGATGAGCAGTTCTTC,CASSQTGAGDEQFF
NA,NA,TRBV15,TRBJ2-5,TGTGCCACCAGCAGAGACCAACGGGAGACCCAGTACTTC,CATSRDQRETQYF
NA,NA,TRBV30,TRBJ1-4,TGTGCCTGGAGTCAAGGTTGGCGGGTTGAAAAACTGTTTTTT,CAWSQGWRVEKLFF
once,TRBD1,TRBV5-1,TRBJ1-3,TGCGCCAGCAGCTTATCAGGGGGCACGGGAAACACCATATATTTT,CASSLSGGTGNTIYF
NA,TRBD1,TRBV3-1/TRBV3-2,TRBJ1-2,TGTGCCAGCAGCCAAGACCTACCACAGGGGACTCGGGGTGGCTACACCTTC,CASSQDLPQGTRGGYTF
NA,NA,TRBV3-1/TRBV3-2,TRBJ1-1,TGTGCCAGCAGCCAAGATTCGCGCGGGGCACCAAGGGGAGCTTTCTTT,CASSQDSRGAPRGAFF
NA,NA,TRBV21-1,TRBJ1-2,TGTGCCAGCAGCTCCCCCCCGCGCAGGAACTATGGCTACACCTTC,CASSSPPRRNYGYTF
NA,TRBD2,TRBV7-8,TRBJ2-4,TGTGCCAGCAGCATCACTAGCGTCGGGGCCAAAAACATTCAGTACTTC,CASSITSVGAKNIQYF
NA,TRBD1,TRBV5-1,TRBJ1-2,TGCGCCAGCAGCTTGCTGACGACAGGGCCCAGCTATGGCTACACCTTC,CASSLLTTGPSYGYTF
NA,TRBD1,TRBV14,TRBJ1-1,TGTGCCAGCAGCCTCTTCCGGGACAGGGGACATGAAGCTTTCTTT,CASSLFRDRGHEAFF
NA,TRBD1,TRBV5-4,TRBJ1-1,TGTGCCAGCAGCCCGGGGGACAGGGTCGTACTGACTGAAGCTTTCTTT,CASSPGDRVVLTEAFF
NA,TRBD1,TRBV28,TRBJ1-2,TGTGCCAGCAGTCTCATGGGACAGTTAAGAGGGGGCTACACCTTC,CASSLMGQLRGGYTF
NA,NA,TRBV28,TRBJ1-2,TGTGCCAGCAGTAAAGCCCAGGGGCGGCACCTTGGCTACACCTTC,CASSKAQGRHLGYTF
NA,NA,TRBV2,TRBJ1-1,TGTGCCAGCAGTGTTCGGACTGAAGCTTTCTTT,CASSVRTEAFF
NA,NA,TRBV6-5,TRBJ2-2,TGTGCCAGCAGTTACCGACAGGTCCACACCGGGGAGCTGTTTTTT,CASSYRQVHTGELFF
NA,TRBD1,TRBV7-9,TRBJ1-2,TGTGCCAGCAGCTTGGGACAGCACTGGGGCTACACCTTC,CASSLGQHWGYTF
NA,NA,TRBV29-1,TRBJ1-2,TGCAGCGTGGCCACAGGGAACTATGGCTACACCTTC,CSVATGNYGYTF
NA,NA,TRBV11-2,TRBJ2-7,TGTGCCAGCAGCTTAGTTCCCCCAAGGACACAGTACGAGCAGTACTTC,CASSLVPPRTQYEQYF
NA,NA,TRBV30,TRBJ1-4,TGTGCCTGGAGTGTAGTAGGGGGTTATGAAAAACTGTTTTTT,CAWSVVGGYEKLFF
NA,NA,TRBV5-5,TRBJ1-3,TGTGCCAGCAGCCCGAGGAGCTGGCGGGGACCATCTGGAAACACCATATATTTT,CASSPRSWRGPSGNTIYF
NA,NA,TRBV12-3/TRBV12-4,TRBJ1-1,TGTGCCAGCAGAAGGGAGGTGAACACTGAAGCTTTCTTT,CASRREVNTEAFF
NA,TRBD1,TRBV7-9,TRBJ1-1,TGTGCCAGCAGCGCCTGGACAGGAATTTACACTGAAGCTTTCTTT,CASSAWTGIYTEAFF
NA,NA,TRBV5-1,TRBJ1-3,TGCGCCAGCAGACAGGGACCCTCTGGAAACACCATATATTTT,CASRQGPSGNTIYF